This TCR beta chain was sequenced during a study of T cell repertoires in cytomegalovirus infection. Study as a whole: A matching HLA type, together with CMV infection, was signaled by public TCR beta signatures. Study-level results: Summed frequency of shared TCR beta families picked out CMV carriers who also had the relevant HLA. CMV-specific TCR beta clonotypes restricted by HLA-C dominated the ex vivo response.

TCRdb called the reads again in MiXCR, with one record for every CDR3 protein. The sample shows roughly 150,000 distinct CDR3 sequences, 23% of them seen only once. In its sample, this clonotype was seen a few times. Its antigen is undetermined. The CDR3 runs 17 residues. CDR1 and CDR2 (germline): SQVTM, ANQGSEA. Trimming cost V 6 bases and J 2 bases, with 24 bases left between them. The sample taken for sequencing was PBMCs. This clonotype was obtained from a human donor in good health (CMV status not recorded). Some clones in this sample may be carry-over from other donors' samples. The V call is TRBV29-1, the J call TRBJ2-3, with TRBD2 as a possible D gene (6 bases). CDR3 residues: CSVQEIGGTGFTDTQYF. As DNA, the CDR3 is TGCAGCGTCCAAGAGATTGGGGGGACTGGATTCACAGATACGCAGTATTTT.